The entry below describes one T cell receptor beta chain. As yet, its antigen is unknown. The data belong to a study of shared clonotypes between healthy human individuals. CDR3 length equals 15 residues. In germline, CDR1 is SGHVS, CDR2 FQNEAQ. Between the trimmed V and J ends, which lost 5 bases and 0 bases, there was a span of 11 bases. Findings and limits, study-wide: Clonotype sharing among donors was expected to depend on sequencing depth.

Deep-level settings were used for running the assay. Across several immunoSEQ plates, the genomic DNA of each subset was split evenly. Only in-frame clones appear in the TCRdb table, and some are missing; sequencing was by immunoSEQ multiplex PCR. The data contain hundreds of thousands of clones, about 96% of them singletons. The chain combines TRBV7-8 with TRBJ2-1; D not resolved. This receptor was identified in a woman younger than 45 in good health. The material sequenced was naive CD4+ T cells sorted from blood. The subset is: CD45RA+ positively selected. CDR3 in DNA: TGTGCCAGCAGCCAACGAATTAGCTCCTACAATGAGCAGTTCTTC. Encoded protein: CASSQRISSYNEQFF.